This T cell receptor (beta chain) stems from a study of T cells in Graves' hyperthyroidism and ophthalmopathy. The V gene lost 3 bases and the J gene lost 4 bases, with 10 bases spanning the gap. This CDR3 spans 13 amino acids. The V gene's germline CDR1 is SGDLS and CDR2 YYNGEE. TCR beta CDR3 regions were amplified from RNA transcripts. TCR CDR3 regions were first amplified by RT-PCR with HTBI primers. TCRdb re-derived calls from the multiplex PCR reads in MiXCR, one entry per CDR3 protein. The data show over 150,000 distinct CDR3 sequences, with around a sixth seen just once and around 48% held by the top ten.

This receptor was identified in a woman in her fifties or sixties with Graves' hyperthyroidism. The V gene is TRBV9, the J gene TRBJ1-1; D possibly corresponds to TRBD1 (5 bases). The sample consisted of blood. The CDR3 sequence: CASSGGGTTEAFF. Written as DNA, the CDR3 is TGTGCCAGCAGCGGGGGGGGGACCACTGAAGCTTTCTTT.